This T cell receptor beta chain is from a study of blood T cell repertoires in COVID-19. Germline V gene lookup returns CDR1 SGDLS and CDR2 YYNGEE. V was shortened by 0 bases and J by 6 bases, with 9 bases between the two germline ends. The CDR3 extends over 13 amino acids. Source study methods: Estimates of nucleated cell counts were drawn from the amplification of reference gene primers. TCRdb's copy holds only in-frame clones and misses some; the assay was immunoSEQ multiplex PCR. The V and J calls and clone size are taken from that table; D and trimming were inferred from the DNA. The sample records 90,000 to 110,000 clones, roughly 88% being singletons.

What was sequenced was peripheral blood. This TCR was sampled from a woman aged 80 or over with active or convalescent COVID-19. The genes are TRBV9 and TRBJ1-1, with no clear D. CDR3 loop: CASSVVVGSEAFF. CDR3 bases: TGTGCCAGCAGCGTAGTGGTTGGCTCTGAAGCTTTCTTT. The full variable domain, completed using reference TRBV9 and TRBJ1-1, is DSGVTQTPKHLITATGQRVTLRCSPRSGDLSVYWYQQSLDQGLQFLIQYYNGEERAKGNILERFSAQQFPDLHSELNLSSLELGDSALYFCASSVVVGSEAFFGQGTRLTVV.